The 8 T cell receptor beta chains presented below share a single source sample, sequenced in a study of blood T cell repertoires in COVID-19. TCRdb keeps only in-frame clones here, not all; method: immunoSEQ multiplex PCR. The table records around 180,000 clones, 88% of them present only once. Sequenced material: peripheral blood. The receptors stem from a man aged 55-75 years with acute or convalescent COVID-19.

The chain carries TRBV11-1 and TRBJ1-2; 7 nucleotides match TRBD1. Germline values: CDR1 SGHAT, CDR2 FQDESV (reference sequence). This CDR3 has 13 amino acids. Trimming took 3 bases from V and 8 from J; bases not matched to a gene: 6. The CDR3 here is CASSFRQGTGYTF. DNA of the CDR3: TGTGCCAGCAGCTTCCGACAGGGTACCGGCTACACCTTC.

This clone came up a few times. V gene TRBV5-5 combines with J gene TRBJ2-7; D possibly corresponds to TRBD1 (5 bases). CDR1 and CDR2 (germline): SGHKS, YYEKEE (reference sequence). This CDR3 comprises 13 residues. V lost 2 bases and J 4 bases, leaving 10 bases between the germline ends. As DNA, the CDR3 is TGTGCCAGCAGCTTCGTCCGGACATACGAGCAGTACTTC. The encoded protein is CASSFVRTYEQYF. The full variable domain, rest sourced from reference TRBV5-5 and TRBJ2-7, is DAGVTQSPTHLIKTRGQQVTLRCSPISGHKSVSWYQQVLGQGPQFIFQYYEKEERGRGNFPDRFSARQFPNYSSELNVNALLLGDSALYLCASSFVRTYEQYFGPGTRLTVT.

The chain uses TRBV14 and TRBJ1-2, with no clear D. Trimming took 4 bases from V and 8 from J, leaving 20 bases between them. Germline loops: CDR1 SGHDN, CDR2 FVKESK. The CDR3 spans 15 residues. The CDR3 reads CASSPTLLRGLGYTF. The DNA for the CDR3 is TGTGCCAGCAGCCCAACTCTACTAAGAGGTTTAGGCTACACCTTC.

This sequence joins TRBV12-3 or TRBV12-4 and TRBJ1-2; weak D call: TRBD1 (6 bases). V was trimmed by 5 bases and J by 6 bases, leaving 13 bases between them. There are 13 residues in the CDR3. CDR3 amino acids: CASSQQGRNGYTF. DNA of the CDR3: TGTGCCAGCAGTCAACAGGGTAGGAATGGCTACACCTTC.

The chain couples TRBV12-3 or TRBV12-4 to TRBJ1-1; no clear D gene. The CDR3 loop spans 10 amino acids. The germline V and J ends were trimmed by 8 bases and 7 bases, with 8 bases remaining between them. The CDR3 region is CASSSVEAFF. CDR3 nucleotides: TGTGCCAGCTCGAGCGTTGAAGCTTTCTTT.

The J gene is TRBJ1-1, the V gene TRBV9; 11 nucleotides align to TRBD1. The ends lost 3 bases at V and 11 bases at J; junction bases unmatched: 9. From germline, CDR1 is SGDLS and CDR2 YYNGEE. CDR3 size: 14 residues. DNA of the CDR3: TGTGCCAGCAGCGGAGGGGACAGGGGGGTTGAGGCTTTCTTT. This translates into CASSGGDRGVEAFF. Variable domain in full (rest from reference TRBV9 and TRBJ1-1): DSGVTQTPKHLITATGQRVTLRCSPRSGDLSVYWYQQSLDQGLQFLIQYYNGEERAKGNILERFSAQQFPDLHSELNLSSLELGDSALYFCASSGGDRGVEAFFGQGTRLTVV.

J is TRBJ1-6 and V is TRBV7-2, with D possibly matching TRBD1 (5 bases). Germline loops: CDR1 SGHTA, CDR2 FQGNSA. Trimming pared 5 bases from V and 8 bases from J, leaving 16 bases between. This CDR3 contains 15 residues. The CDR3 DNA reads as TGTGCCAGCAGCCCCCCAGGGATAGGGGATTCACCCCTCCACTTT. This translates into CASSPPGIGDSPLHF.

This chain uses TRBV5-1 with TRBJ2-7, with 9 bases fitting TRBD1. The CDR3 is 14 residues long. Germline V gene sequence: CDR1 SGHRS, CDR2 YFSETQ. Trimming at V came to 2 bases and at J to 1 base, leaving 1 base not matched to a gene. The CDR3 DNA reads TGCGCCAGCAGCTTAGACAGGGGGTCCTACGAGCAGTACGTC. The encoded protein is CASSLDRGSYEQYV.